Described below is a single T cell receptor beta chain sequence and its context. Its antigen is not known. Germline lookup yields CDR1 SNHLY and CDR2 FYNNEI. The CDR3 runs to 16 residues. With V trimmed by 6 bases and J by 1 base, 6 bases remained unmatched. The sample originates from a study of T cells in localized non-small cell lung cancer. General study findings and limits: A denser population of T cells in blood accompanied longer overall survival. The study found T cell clonality highest in uninvolved adjacent lung, above tumor. Sequencing, confined to only one tumor region, leaves heterogeneity possible. In adjacent lung appeared a median around 54 of the top 100 tumor clones.

Here immunoSEQ multiplex PCR was the method, and the copy in TCRdb shows in-frame clones only, minus some. The data hold 70,000 to 80,000 clones, with roughly 91% observed a single time. The V gene is TRBV2, the J gene TRBJ1-5; 10 nucleotides line up with TRBD1. The specimen was peripheral blood, collected before any cancer treatment. The TCR comes from a woman aged 35 to 70 with stage I squamous cell lung carcinoma. CDR3 DNA sequence: TGTGCCAGCAGAGGGACAGGGGATATAAGCAATCAGCCCCAGCATTTT. Translating gives CASRGTGDISNQPQHF. The variable domain in full, completed from reference TRBV2 and TRBJ1-5, reads EPEVTQTPSHQVTQMGQEVILRCVPISNHLYFYWYRQILGQKVEFLVSFYNNEISEKSEIFDDQFSVERPDGSNFTLKIRSTKLEDSAMYFCASRGTGDISNQPQHFGDGTRLSIL.